Here is one TCR beta chain with its context. Antigen specificity is unknown. This CDR3 spans 17 amino acids. The J segment lost 5 bases and the V segment lost 3 bases, leaving 14 bases of the junction unmatched. CDR1 is SGHTA and CDR2 is FQGNSA in the germline V gene. This sample is part of a study of long-term antiretroviral therapy in people with HIV. Survey-level resolution applied to immunoSEQ assay v3.0. Sequencing set out to capture roughly 35,000-55,000 T-cell genomes per sample. Clones were read by immunoSEQ multiplex PCR, and TCRdb kept only the in-frame ones, dropping some. The repertoire holds 20,000 or so clones, with roughly 80% as singletons. Study-wide results and limits: Diversity remained lower than transplant donor controls, even though it increased after ART. All time points showed a repertoire dominated by clones expanded before ART. The blood, collected between about 2003 and 2017, was possibly taken under older ART regimens.

The chain links TRBV7-2 to TRBJ2-5; the match to TRBD2 covers 8 bases. This specimen was unsorted PBMCs, taken 0.6 years after starting antiretroviral therapy. The clonotype was recovered from a woman aged 18-29 years with HIV. The CDR3 sequence is CASSFGRIGGAWETQYF. CDR3 nucleotide sequence: TGTGCCAGCAGCTTCGGTCGAATCGGGGGGGCCTGGGAGACCCAGTACTTC.